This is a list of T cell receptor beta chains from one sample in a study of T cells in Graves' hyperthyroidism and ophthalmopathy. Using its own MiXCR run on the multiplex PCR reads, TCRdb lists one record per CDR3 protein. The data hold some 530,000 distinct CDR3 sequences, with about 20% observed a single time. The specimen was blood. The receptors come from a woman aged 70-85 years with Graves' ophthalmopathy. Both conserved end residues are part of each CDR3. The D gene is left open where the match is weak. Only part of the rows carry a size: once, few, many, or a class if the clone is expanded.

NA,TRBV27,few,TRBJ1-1,CASSLTGTARAEAFF,TGTGCCAGCAGTTTGACCGGGACGGCGAGGGCTGAAGCTTTCTTT
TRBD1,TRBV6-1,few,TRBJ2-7,CASRTTRGLNVDYEQYF,TGTGCCAGCAGAACCACCAGGGGGCTTAACGTGGACTACGAGCAGTACTTC
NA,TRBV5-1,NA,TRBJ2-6,CASSSGPTGANVLTF,TGCGCCAGCAGCTCGGGCCCTACTGGGGCCAACGTCCTGACTTTC
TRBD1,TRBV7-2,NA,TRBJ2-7,CASSFRGQGDYEQYF,TGTGCCAGCAGCTTCCGTGGACAGGGTGACTACGAGCAGTACTTC
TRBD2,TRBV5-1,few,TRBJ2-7,CASSSTSGRAPSYEQYF,TGCGCCAGCAGCTCGACTAGCGGGAGGGCCCCGTCCTACGAGCAGTACTTC
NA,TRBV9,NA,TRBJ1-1,CASSVEPWAMNTEAFF,TGTGCCAGCAGCGTAGAACCGTGGGCCATGAACACTGAAGCTTTCTTT
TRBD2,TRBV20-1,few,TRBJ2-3,CSAIGTRGDTDTQYF,TGCAGTGCTATAGGCACGCGGGGGGATACAGATACGCAGTATTTT
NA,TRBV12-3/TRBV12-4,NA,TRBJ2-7,CASSLVTVRSYEQYF,TGTGCCAGCAGTTTGGTCACAGTAAGGTCCTACGAGCAGTACTTC
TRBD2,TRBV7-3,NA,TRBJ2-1,CASSSLGLAGETKFF,TGTGCCAGCAGTTCTCTGGGACTAGCGGGAGAAACGAAGTTCTTC
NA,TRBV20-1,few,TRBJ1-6,CSASEDPGIPLHF,TGCAGTGCTAGTGAGGATCCCGGTATACCCCTCCACTTT
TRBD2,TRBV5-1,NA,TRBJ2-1,CASSLSVAGGQNEQFF,TGCGCCAGCAGCTTGTCGGTAGCGGGAGGACAAAATGAGCAGTTCTTC
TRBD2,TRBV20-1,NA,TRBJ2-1,CSARAKTSNNEQFF,TGCAGTGCTAGAGCGAAGACTAGCAACAATGAGCAGTTCTTC
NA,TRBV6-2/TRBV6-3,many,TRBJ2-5,CASSYGDNRETQYF,TGTGCCAGCAGTTACGGGGACAATAGAGAGACCCAGTACTTC
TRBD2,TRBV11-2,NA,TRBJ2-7,CASSQVAGGSCEQYF,TGTGCCAGCTCCCAGGTAGCGGGAGGGTCCTGCGAGCAGTACTTC
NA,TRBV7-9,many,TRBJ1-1,CASSSHRTGRNTEAFF,TGTGCCAGCAGCTCGCACAGAACAGGGAGGAACACTGAAGCTTTCTTT
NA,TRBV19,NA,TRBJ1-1,CASSIGRGALLGTEAFF,TGTGCCAGTAGTATAGGGAGGGGGGCTCTTTTGGGCACTGAAGCTTTCTTT
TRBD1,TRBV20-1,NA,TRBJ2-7,CSAKDRERTYEQYF,TGCAGTGCCAAGGACAGGGAAAGGACCTACGAGCAGTACTTC
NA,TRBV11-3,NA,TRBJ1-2,CASSSEGYTF,TGTGCCAGCAGCTCTGAAGGCTACACCTTC
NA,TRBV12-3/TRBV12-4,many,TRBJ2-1,CASSPSSRQEQFF,TGTGCCAGCAGTCCATCCTCACGCCAGGAGCAGTTCTTC
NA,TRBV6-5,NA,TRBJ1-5,CASSYSGFGNQPQHF,TGTGCCAGCAGTTACTCTGGGTTTGGAAATCAGCCCCAGCATTTT
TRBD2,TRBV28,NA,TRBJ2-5,CASSSTSGPTGGTQYF,TGTGCCAGCAGTTCGACTAGCGGGCCTACTGGTGGGACCCAGTACTTC
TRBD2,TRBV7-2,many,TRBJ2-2,CASIDSGMGITGELFF,TGTGCCAGCATCGATAGCGGGATGGGGATCACCGGGGAGCTGTTTTTT
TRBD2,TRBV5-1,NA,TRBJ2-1,CASRGGTASSYNEQFF,TGCGCCAGCAGGGGGGGGACCGCGAGCTCCTACAATGAGCAGTTCTTC
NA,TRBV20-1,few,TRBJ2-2,CSASIVNTGELFF,TGCAGTGCTAGTATCGTGAACACCGGGGAGCTGTTTTTT
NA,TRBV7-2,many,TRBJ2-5,CASSSGAWGETQYF,TGTGCCAGCAGCTCAGGGGCTTGGGGAGAGACCCAGTACTTC
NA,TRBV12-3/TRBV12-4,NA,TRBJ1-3,CASRFTSGNTIYF,TGTGCCAGTCGATTCACCTCTGGAAACACCATATATTTT
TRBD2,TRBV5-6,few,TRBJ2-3,CASSFGGGTRSDTQYF,TGTGCCAGCAGCTTTGGGGGCGGGACTAGGTCAGATACGCAGTATTTT
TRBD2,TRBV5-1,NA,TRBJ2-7,CASSRSVPGLAENYEQYF,TGCGCCAGCAGCCGCTCGGTCCCGGGACTAGCGGAGAACTACGAGCAGTACTTC
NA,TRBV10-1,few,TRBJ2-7,CASSDSGAGAGYEQYF,TGCGCCAGCAGTGATTCAGGGGCGGGCGCTGGCTACGAGCAGTACTTC
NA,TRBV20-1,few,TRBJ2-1,CSAHNNEQFF,TGCAGTGCGCACAACAATGAGCAGTTCTTC
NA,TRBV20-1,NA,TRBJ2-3,CSAISNPFTDTQYF,TGCAGTGCTATTAGCAACCCCTTCACAGATACGCAGTATTTT
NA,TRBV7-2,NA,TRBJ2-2,CASSFGTMNTGELFF,TGTGCCAGCAGCTTTGGGACAATGAACACCGGGGAGCTGTTTTTT
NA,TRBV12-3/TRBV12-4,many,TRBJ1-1,CASSRQLNTEAFF,TGTGCCAGCAGCAGACAGCTGAACACTGAAGCTTTCTTT
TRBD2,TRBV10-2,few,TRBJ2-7,CASSAGPGLGRYEQYF,TGCGCCAGCAGTGCTGGTCCGGGACTAGGCCGCTACGAGCAGTACTTC
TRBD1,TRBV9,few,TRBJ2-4,CASSVEGQGNIQYF,TGTGCCAGCAGCGTAGAGGGACAGGGAAACATTCAGTACTTC
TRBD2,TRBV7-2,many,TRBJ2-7,CASSFSGSGSEQYF,TGTGCCAGCAGCTTTAGCGGGAGCGGCTCCGAGCAGTACTTC
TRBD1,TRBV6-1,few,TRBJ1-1,CASRRTGKVSSTEAFF,TGTGCCAGCAGGCGGACAGGGAAGGTCTCCTCCACTGAAGCTTTCTTT
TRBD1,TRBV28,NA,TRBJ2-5,CASSFFDRAGTQYF,TGTGCCAGCAGTTTCTTTGACAGGGCGGGGACCCAGTACTTC
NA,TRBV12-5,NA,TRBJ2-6,CASGMTRSSGANVLTF,TGTGCTAGTGGTATGACACGTAGCTCTGGGGCCAACGTCCTGACTTTC
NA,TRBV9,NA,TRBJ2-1,CASSAGGQSSYNEQFF,TGTGCCAGCAGCGCTGGAGGACAGTCCTCCTACAATGAGCAGTTCTTC
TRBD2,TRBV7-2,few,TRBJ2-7,CASSLGGSGGYEQYF,TGTGCCAGCAGCTTAGGCGGGTCGGGAGGCTACGAGCAGTACTTC
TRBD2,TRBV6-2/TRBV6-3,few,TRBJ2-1,CASSYRLAGGAEQFF,TGTGCCAGCAGTTACCGGTTAGCGGGAGGGGCTGAGCAGTTCTTC
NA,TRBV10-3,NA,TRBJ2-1,CAISRWGEEQFF,TGTGCCATCAGTCGCTGGGGGGAAGAGCAGTTCTTC
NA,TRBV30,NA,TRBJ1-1,CAWSVSANTEAFF,TGTGCCTGGAGTGTGTCAGCGAACACTGAAGCTTTCTTT
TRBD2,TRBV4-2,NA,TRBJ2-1,CASSQDWGGNNEQFF,TGTGCCAGCAGCCAAGATTGGGGGGGAAACAATGAGCAGTTCTTC
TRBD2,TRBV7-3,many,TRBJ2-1,CASSPGLAGGFYNEQFF,TGTGCCAGCAGCCCTGGACTAGCGGGAGGTTTTTACAATGAGCAGTTCTTC
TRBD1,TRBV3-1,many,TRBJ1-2,CASSQLGTVNGYTF,TGTGCCAGCAGCCAACTTGGGACAGTGAATGGCTACACCTTC
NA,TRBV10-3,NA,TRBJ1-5,CAISEGRGDQPQHF,TGTGCCATCAGTGAGGGGCGTGGGGATCAGCCCCAGCATTTT
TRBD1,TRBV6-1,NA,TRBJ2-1,CASSLGRTGDLNEQFF,TGTGCCAGCTCCCTTGGTCGGACAGGGGACCTCAATGAGCAGTTCTTC
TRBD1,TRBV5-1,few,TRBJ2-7,CASSRRTGRSDEQYF,TGCGCCAGCAGCAGACGGACAGGGAGGTCGGACGAGCAGTACTTC
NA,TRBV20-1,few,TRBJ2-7,CSARRDVYEQYF,TGCAGTGCTAGACGTGACGTCTACGAGCAGTACTTC
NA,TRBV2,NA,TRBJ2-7,CASSVRLLAEQYF,TGTGCCAGCAGTGTGCGATTATTGGCCGAGCAGTACTTC
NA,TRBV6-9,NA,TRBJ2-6,CASSESGTGANVLTF,TGCGCCAGCAGTGAATCAGGGACTGGGGCCAACGTCCTGACTTTC
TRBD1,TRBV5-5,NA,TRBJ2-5,CASSTGQAQETQYF,TGTGCCAGCAGCACAGGACAGGCGCAAGAGACCCAGTACTTC
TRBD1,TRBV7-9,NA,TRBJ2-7,CASSLGGQGNYEQYF,TGTGCCAGCAGCTTAGGAGGACAGGGAAACTACGAGCAGTACTTC